These T cell receptor beta chains were read from a single sample in a study of CXCR3-negative and CXCR3-positive naive CD8 T cells. From the 5' RACE reads, TCRdb lists one entry per CDR3 protein and no DNA. In all, the sample yields 45,000 to 70,000 distinct CDR3 sequences. The sample consisted of memory CD8+ T cells from blood. The receptors derive from a human donor in good health. Some clones in this sample may be carry-over from other donors' samples. Both conserved end residues are part of each CDR3. Fields, in order: J gene, V gene, CDR3 protein.

TRBJ2-5 TRBV13 CASRTRLGLAGGETQYF
TRBJ2-7 TRBV7-2 CASSLVVGAEYSYEQYF
TRBJ2-3 TRBV7-6 CASSLAGGTDTQYF
TRBJ2-5 TRBV7-6 CASSLLGLGSEETQYF
TRBJ2-7 TRBV20-1 CSAPKGGMGYEQYF
TRBJ2-1 TRBV20-1 CSARGEREHNEQFF
TRBJ2-1 TRBV29-1 CSVGGDITYNEQFF
TRBJ2-1 TRBV20-1 CSALGLAGRLSNEQFF
TRBJ2-7 TRBV11-1 CASSLASIEQYF
TRBJ2-7 TRBV19 CASSGLAGFYEQYF
TRBJ1-5 TRBV28 CASGTGTQPQHF
TRBJ1-2 TRBV11-2 CASTMAGGRSYGYTF
TRBJ1-1 TRBV1 CTSSQGPVNMNTEAFF
TRBJ1-5 TRBV4-1 CASSWGPGPNSNQPQHF
TRBJ2-1 TRBV29-1 CSVEGLVRAEQFF
TRBJ1-6 TRBV14 CASSQDEFDGSYNSPLHF